A single T cell receptor (beta chain) is shown here with its context. The antigen remains undetermined. This specimen belongs to a study of identical twins. Regarding the study as a whole: Fewer insertions characterized abundant cord blood beta clonotypes, whereas memory repertoires showed none.

A universal primer site arose from template switching, and cDNA bore unique molecular identifiers. TCRdb called the 5' RACE reads again in MiXCR, with one record for every CDR3 protein. The sample includes 500,000 or so distinct CDR3 sequences, 22% seen only once; the top ten take 0.75% to 0.95%. CDR1 is SGHRS and CDR2 is YFSETQ in the germline V gene. The germline V and J ends were trimmed by 3 bases and 1 base, with 10 bases remaining between them. The CDR3 runs to 15 residues. These data also featured in a second study, about T cells expressing NK-cell markers. From that study: In a group of several donors, dominant NKG2C+ clonotypes represented about 1.0-7.5% of CD8+ T cells.

What was sequenced was CD4+ T cells sorted from blood. The V gene is TRBV5-1, the J gene TRBJ2-2; D possibly corresponds to TRBD1 (6 bases). The clonotype was recovered from a young woman in good health. CDR3 sequence reads: CASSYLTGNTGELFF. The CDR3 DNA reads TGCGCCAGCAGCTACCTGACAGGGAACACCGGGGAGCTGTTTTTT.